This TCR beta chain is drawn from a study of shared clonotypes between healthy human individuals. Broader study findings: The low donor count limited represented genetic and exposure-history diversity. Sorted-subset samples were not fully sequenced, rarefaction indicated.

Cells designated naive CD8 were CD45RO-negative and were positively selected for CCR7, with terminally differentiated effector memory CD45RA+ cells excluded. Sequencing used immunoSEQ multiplex PCR; TCRdb keeps in-frame clones, though not all of them. This sample has about 590,000 clones, with roughly 96% found just once. As to this clone: Its target is unknown.

Germline CDR1 reads SNHLY; CDR2 reads FYNNEI. This CDR3 region has 14 residues. Between the trimmed V and J ends, which lost 3 bases and 1 base, there was a span of 7 bases. The rearrangement links TRBV2 to TRBJ1-5, with D uncertain. The TCR comes from a woman aged 30 to 39 in good health. Sample: naive CD8+ T cells sorted from blood. CDR3 nucleotides: TGTGCCAGCAGTGAGGGAATAAGCAATCAGCCCCAGCATTTT. Amino acid sequence: CASSEGISNQPQHF.